This T cell receptor beta chain is from a study of immune characterization of retroperitoneal liposarcoma. Germline-derived CDR1 and CDR2 are MNHNS and SASEGT. CDR3 length: 15 amino acids. After removal of 5 bases from V and 2 bases from J, the junction contained 6 bases not matched to a gene. TCRdb redid the calling of the PCR reads with MiXCR, one entry per CDR3 protein. The sample shows 9,500 to 14,000 distinct CDR3 sequences, about a quarter of them seen only once. This clonotype came up many times. V gene TRBV6-1 combines with J gene TRBJ2-7; 10 nucleotides match TRBD2. The source material was tumor tissue. The clonotype originates from a female donor with retroperitoneal liposarcoma. The CDR3 nucleotides are TGTGCCAGCAGTTCAACTAGCGGGGCGACCTACGAGCAGTACTTC. Translating gives CASSSTSGATYEQYF.